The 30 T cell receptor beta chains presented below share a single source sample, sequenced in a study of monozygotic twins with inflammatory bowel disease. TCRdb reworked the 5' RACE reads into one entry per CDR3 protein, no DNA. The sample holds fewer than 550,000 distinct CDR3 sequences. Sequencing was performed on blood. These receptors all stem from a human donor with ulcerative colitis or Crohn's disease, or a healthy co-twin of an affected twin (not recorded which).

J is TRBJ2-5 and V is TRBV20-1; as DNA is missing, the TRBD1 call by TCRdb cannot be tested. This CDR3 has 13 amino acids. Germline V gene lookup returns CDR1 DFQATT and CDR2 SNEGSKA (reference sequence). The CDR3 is CSARWTTPETQYF.

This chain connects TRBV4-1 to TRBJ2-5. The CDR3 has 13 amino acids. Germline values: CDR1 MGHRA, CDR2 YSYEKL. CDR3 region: CASSQVPRETQYF.

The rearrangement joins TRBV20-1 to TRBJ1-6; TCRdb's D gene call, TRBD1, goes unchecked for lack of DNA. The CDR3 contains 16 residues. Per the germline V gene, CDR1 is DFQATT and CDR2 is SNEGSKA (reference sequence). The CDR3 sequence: CSASTLRDKGNSPLHF.

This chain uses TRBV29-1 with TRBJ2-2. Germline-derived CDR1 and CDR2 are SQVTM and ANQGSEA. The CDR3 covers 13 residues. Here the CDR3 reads CSVVDGDTGELFF.

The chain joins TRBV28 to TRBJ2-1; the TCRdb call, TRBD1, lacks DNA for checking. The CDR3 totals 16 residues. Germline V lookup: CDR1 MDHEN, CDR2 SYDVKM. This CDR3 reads CASSSGPGTPGNEQFF.

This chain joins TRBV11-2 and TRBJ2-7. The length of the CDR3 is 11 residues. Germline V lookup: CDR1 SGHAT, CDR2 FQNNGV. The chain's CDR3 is CASSQVFEQYF.

CDR3 in amino acids: CASSLRGPPDTQYF. This chain uses TRBV7-3 with TRBJ2-3; as DNA is missing, the TRBD1 call by TCRdb cannot be tested. CDR3 length equals 14 residues. The germline gives CDR1 SGHTA, CDR2 FQGTGA.

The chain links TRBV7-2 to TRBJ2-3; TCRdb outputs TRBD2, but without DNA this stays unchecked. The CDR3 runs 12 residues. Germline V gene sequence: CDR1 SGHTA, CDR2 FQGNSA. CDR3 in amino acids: CASSPPRGTQYF.

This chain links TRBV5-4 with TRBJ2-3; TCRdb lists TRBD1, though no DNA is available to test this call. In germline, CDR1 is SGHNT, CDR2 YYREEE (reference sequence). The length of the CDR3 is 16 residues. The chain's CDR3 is CASSFQGGIGTDTQYF.

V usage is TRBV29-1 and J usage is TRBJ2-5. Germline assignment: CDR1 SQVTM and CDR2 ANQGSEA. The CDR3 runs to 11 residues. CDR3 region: CSVSVGETQYF.

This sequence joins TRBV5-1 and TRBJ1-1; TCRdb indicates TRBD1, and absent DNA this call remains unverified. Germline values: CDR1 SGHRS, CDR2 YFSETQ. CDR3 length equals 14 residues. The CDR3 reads CASTYSGANTEAFF. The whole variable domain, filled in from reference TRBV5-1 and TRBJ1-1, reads KAGVTQTPRYLIKTRGQQVTLSCSPISGHRSVSWYQQTPGQGLQFLFEYFSETQRNKGNFPGRFSGRQFSNSRSEMNVSTLELGDSALYLCASTYSGANTEAFFGQGTRLTVV.

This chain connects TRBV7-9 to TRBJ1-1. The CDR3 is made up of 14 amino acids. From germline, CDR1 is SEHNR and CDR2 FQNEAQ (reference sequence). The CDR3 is CASSLATVNTEAFF.

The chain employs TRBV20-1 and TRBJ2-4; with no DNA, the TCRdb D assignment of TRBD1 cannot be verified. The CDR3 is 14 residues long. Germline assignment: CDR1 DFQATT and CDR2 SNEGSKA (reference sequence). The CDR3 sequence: CSVHRPGAKNIQYF.

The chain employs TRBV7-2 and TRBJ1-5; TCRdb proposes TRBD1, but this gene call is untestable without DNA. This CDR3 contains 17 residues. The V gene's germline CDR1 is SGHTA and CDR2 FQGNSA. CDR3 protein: CASSLGQGLNSNQPQHF.

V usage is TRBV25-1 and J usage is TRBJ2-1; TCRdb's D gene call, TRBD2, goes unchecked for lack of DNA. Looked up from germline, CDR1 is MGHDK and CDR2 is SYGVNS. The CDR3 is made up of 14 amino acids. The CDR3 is CASTSGSSYNEQFF.

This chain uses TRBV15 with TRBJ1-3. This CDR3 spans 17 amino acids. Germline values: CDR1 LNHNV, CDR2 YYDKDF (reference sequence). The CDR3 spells CATSSTINQASGNTIYF.

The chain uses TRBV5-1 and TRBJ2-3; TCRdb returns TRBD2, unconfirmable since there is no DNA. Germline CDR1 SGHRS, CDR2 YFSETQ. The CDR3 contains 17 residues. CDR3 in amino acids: CASSLVGLLAGRDTQYF. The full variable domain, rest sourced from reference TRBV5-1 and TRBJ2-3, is KAGVTQTPRYLIKTRGQQVTLSCSPISGHRSVSWYQQTPGQGLQFLFEYFSETQRNKGNFPGRFSGRQFSNSRSEMNVSTLELGDSALYLCASSLVGLLAGRDTQYFGPGTRLTVL.

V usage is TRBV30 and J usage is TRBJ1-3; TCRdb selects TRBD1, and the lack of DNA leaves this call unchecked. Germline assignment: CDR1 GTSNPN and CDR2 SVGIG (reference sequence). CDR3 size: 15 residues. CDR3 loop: CAWSVDPGSGNTIYF.

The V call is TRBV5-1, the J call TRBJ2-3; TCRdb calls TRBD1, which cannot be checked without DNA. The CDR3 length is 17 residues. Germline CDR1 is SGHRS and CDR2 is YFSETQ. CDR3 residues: CASSLHIGTGLTDTQYF.

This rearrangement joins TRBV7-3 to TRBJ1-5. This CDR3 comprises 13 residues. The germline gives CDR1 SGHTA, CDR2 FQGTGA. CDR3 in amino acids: CASSLGIGQPQHF.

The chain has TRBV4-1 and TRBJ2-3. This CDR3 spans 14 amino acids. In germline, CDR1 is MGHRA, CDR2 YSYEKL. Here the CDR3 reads CASSQGVGADTQYF.

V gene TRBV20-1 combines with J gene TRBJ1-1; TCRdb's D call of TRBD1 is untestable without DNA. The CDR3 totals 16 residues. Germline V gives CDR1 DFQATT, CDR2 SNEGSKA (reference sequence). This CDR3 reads CSASPWGARGNTEAFF.

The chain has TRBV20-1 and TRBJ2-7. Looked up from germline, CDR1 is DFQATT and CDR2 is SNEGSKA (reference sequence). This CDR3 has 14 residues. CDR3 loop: CSARVSSSLHEQYF.

CDR3 residues: CATSRDHGIADTQYF. This chain links TRBV15 with TRBJ2-3. The CDR3 consists of 15 residues. The germline V gene has CDR1 LNHNV and CDR2 YYDKDF (reference sequence).

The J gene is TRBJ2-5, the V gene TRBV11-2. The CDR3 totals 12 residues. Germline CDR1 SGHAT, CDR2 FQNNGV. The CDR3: CASSSQRETQYF.

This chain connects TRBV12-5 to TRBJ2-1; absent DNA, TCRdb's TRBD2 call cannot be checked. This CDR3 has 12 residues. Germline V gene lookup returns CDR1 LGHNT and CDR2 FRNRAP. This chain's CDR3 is CASGLSAGTAIF.

This CDR3 is CSARDERVGNQPQHF. The rearrangement uses TRBV20-1 and TRBJ1-5. Germline values: CDR1 DFQATT, CDR2 SNEGSKA (reference sequence). CDR3 length equals 15 residues.

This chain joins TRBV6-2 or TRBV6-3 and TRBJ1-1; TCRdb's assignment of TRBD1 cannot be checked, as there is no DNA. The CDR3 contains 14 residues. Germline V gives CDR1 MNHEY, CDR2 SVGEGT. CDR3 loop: CASSYRPQNTEAFF.

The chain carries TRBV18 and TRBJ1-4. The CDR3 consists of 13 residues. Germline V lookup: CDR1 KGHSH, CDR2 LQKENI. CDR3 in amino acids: CASSPTIAEKLFF. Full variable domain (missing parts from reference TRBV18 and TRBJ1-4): NAGVMQNPRHLVRRRGQEARLRCSPMKGHSHVYWYRQLPEEGLKFMVYLQKENIIDESGMPKERFSAEFPKEGPSILRIQQVVRGDSAAYFCASSPTIAEKLFFGSGTQLSVL.

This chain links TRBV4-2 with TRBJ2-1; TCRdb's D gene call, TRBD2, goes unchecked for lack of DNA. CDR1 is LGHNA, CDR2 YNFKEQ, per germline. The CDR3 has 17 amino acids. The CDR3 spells CASSQDIASGTLNEQFF.